These T cell receptor beta chains were read from a single sample in a study of spatial heterogeneity in lung cancer. TCRdb fed the 5' RACE reads into MiXCR, producing one record per CDR3 protein. This sample has about 36,000 distinct CDR3 sequences; roughly 5.5% occur once, and the top ten carry less than 35%. This material consisted of PBMCs, taken at surgery. The receptors here all came from a female donor with early-stage non-small cell lung cancer. The CDR3 runs from the conserved cysteine through the conserved F or W. D genes are given only for firm matches.

d_call j_call v_call cdr3_aa
NA TRBJ1-5 TRBV30 CAWSEGTTETQPQHF
TRBD1 TRBJ1-6 TRBV20-1 CSARRGRGVWSPLHF
TRBD1 TRBJ1-5 TRBV12-3/TRBV12-4 CASSFTGGDQPQHF
TRBD2 TRBJ2-2 TRBV5-1 CASSLSPAGTGELFF
TRBD1 TRBJ2-2 TRBV12-3/TRBV12-4 CASSKGQGNTGELFF
NA TRBJ2-3 TRBV5-8 CASSFRRGTDTQYF
TRBD1 TRBJ1-2 TRBV20-1 CSAPDPRAGQGYGYTF
TRBD1 TRBJ1-1 TRBV9 CASSPEGQGMRTEAFF
NA TRBJ1-4 TRBV12-3/TRBV12-4 CASSRDSPNEKLFF
TRBD1 TRBJ1-1 TRBV7-2 CASSPRDRGAEAFF
NA TRBJ2-2 TRBV6-6 CASRPEGTGELFF
NA TRBJ2-3 TRBV6-5 CASSYRGIEDTQYF
NA TRBJ2-2 TRBV9 CASSPRGSRNTGELFF
TRBD2 TRBJ2-1 TRBV7-2 CASSLTSGTYNEQFF
NA TRBJ1-4 TRBV21-1 CASSKRGGLNEKLFF
TRBD1 TRBJ1-1 TRBV20-1 CSADTGVSEAFF
NA TRBJ1-6 TRBV6-5 CASRPSYNSPLHF
NA TRBJ1-6 TRBV5-6 CASSLGRRGDSPLHF
NA TRBJ1-2 TRBV4-3 CASSQDRLYGYTF
TRBD2 TRBJ2-2 TRBV12-3/TRBV12-4 CASSLGLRYTGELFF
NA TRBJ2-3 TRBV5-1 CASSLHTTDTQYF
NA TRBJ2-1 TRBV28 CASSFAGRGAYNEQFF
NA TRBJ2-1 TRBV27 CASSRGRNEQFF
NA TRBJ1-5 TRBV7-2 CASSLGPVQPQHF
TRBD1 TRBJ1-1 TRBV18 CASSPRTGSTEAFF
NA TRBJ2-1 TRBV4-1 CASSPGKGWNNEQFF
TRBD1 TRBJ1-5 TRBV7-8 CASSPQGGGQPQHF
NA TRBJ1-1 TRBV5-1 CASSSTGATMNTEAFF
NA TRBJ2-5 TRBV5-1 CASSLSLAQETQYF
NA TRBJ2-5 TRBV18 CASTNGLQETQYF
NA TRBJ2-3 TRBV24-1 CATSDYGPVGITDTQYF
NA TRBJ2-5 TRBV7-2 CASSFSGADETQYF
NA TRBJ2-5 TRBV6-5 CASSYSPPGSTGTQYF
NA TRBJ2-1 TRBV6-2/TRBV6-3 CASSYGRYNEQFF
NA TRBJ2-6 TRBV5-1 CASSLVQGSGANVLTF
NA TRBJ1-6 TRBV7-9 CASSPRFVSPLHF
NA TRBJ1-2 TRBV19 CASRTQDSNYGYTF